These 16 T cell receptor beta chains came from one sample sequenced in a study of identifying expanded T cells in peripheral blood. Data came from immunoSEQ multiplex PCR; TCRdb stores just in-frame clones and leaves some out. This sample has around 85,000 clones, with approximately 90% found just once. The sample taken for sequencing was blood. These receptors originate from a person between 18 and 69 years old in good health.

This clone came up once. The gene calls are TRBV6-5 and TRBJ2-7; perhaps TRBD2 as D (5 bases). Trimming stripped 5 bases from V and 11 bases from J, with 19 bases between. The CDR3 runs 13 residues. Germline V gene lookup returns CDR1 MNHEY and CDR2 SVGAGI. The CDR3 coding sequence is TGTGCCAGCAGTGAAGCGGCCAGTAGAGTGGAGTACTTC. This encodes CASSEAASRVEYF.

The J gene is TRBJ2-5, the V gene TRBV10-3; TRBD1 matches at 8 bases. V lost 3 bases to trimming and J lost 4 bases; unmatched junction nucleotides: 1. Per germline, CDR1 ENHRY and CDR2 SYGVKD. This CDR3 has 13 residues. CDR3 sequence (DNA): TGTGCCATCAGTGACAGGGGGCGAGAGACCCAGTACTTC. Translated: CAISDRGRETQYF.

This clone was recorded only once. The chain combines TRBV4-1 with TRBJ2-7, with 7 nucleotides matching TRBD1. This CDR3 region has 15 residues. The germline V gene has CDR1 MGHRA and CDR2 YSYEKL. J lost 3 bases, V lost 3 bases, and 8 bases had no gene match. Here the CDR3 DNA reads TGCGCCAGCAGCCAGACCCTGGGACAGTTCTACGAGCAGTACTTC. This codes for CASSQTLGQFYEQYF.

The genes are TRBV28 and TRBJ2-7; a possible D gene is TRBD1 (6 bases). V gave up 8 bases and J gave up 2 bases, with 19 bases separating them. The CDR3 is made up of 15 amino acids. CDR1 MDHEN and CDR2 SYDVKM come from the germline V gene. CDR3 loop: CASSPHQGFTYEQYF. DNA for the CDR3: TGTGCCAGCTCCCCTCATCAGGGGTTTACCTACGAGCAGTACTTC.

The gene calls are TRBV4-3 and TRBJ2-3, with a weak D call TRBD2 (6 bases). The CDR3 covers 20 residues. V was pared by 0 bases and J by 4 bases, with 26 bases between. Germline V lookup: CDR1 LGHNA, CDR2 YSLEER. CDR3 amino acids: CASSQDRFKDGGRGADTQYF. CDR3 DNA: TGCGCCAGCAGCCAAGATCGGTTCAAAGACGGGGGAAGAGGGGCAGATACGCAGTATTTT.

V usage is TRBV27 and J usage is TRBJ2-7; D is undetermined. Trimming cost V 5 bases and J 2 bases, with 16 bases left between them. Germline CDR1 reads MNHEY; CDR2 reads SMNVEV (reference sequence). This CDR3 spans 15 amino acids. Written as DNA, the CDR3 is TGTGCCAGCAGTAACCGACACGGGCCGGCCTACGAGCAGTACTTC. Protein: CASSNRHGPAYEQYF.

This rearrangement joins TRBV19 to TRBJ1-2; 7 positions agree with TRBD1. Germline V gene lookup returns CDR1 LNHDA and CDR2 SQIVND (reference sequence). The CDR3 has 15 amino acids. The junction had 6 bases not matched to a gene; V was cut back by 3 bases and J by 2 bases. The CDR3 DNA reads TGTGCCAGTAGTATCCGGCAGGGGGAAAACTATGGCTACACCTTC. The encoded protein is CASSIRQGENYGYTF.

This clone was recorded once. This chain uses TRBV5-6 with TRBJ2-5; tentatively, D is TRBD1 or TRBD2 (6 bases each). There are 14 residues in the CDR3. The germline V gene encodes CDR1 SGHDT and CDR2 YYEEEE. Trimming took off 2 bases at V and 5 bases at J, with 13 bases between the two ends. The CDR3 loop is CASSFSGARETQYF. CDR3 in DNA: TGTGCCAGCAGCTTTTCGGGGGCCCGTGAGACCCAGTACTTC.

The V call is TRBV7-2, the J call TRBJ1-6, with D uncertain. From germline, CDR1 is SGHTA and CDR2 FQGNSA. The germline V and J ends were trimmed by 4 bases and 5 bases, with 3 bases remaining between them. CDR3 length: 12 residues. The CDR3 DNA reads TGTGCCAGCAGCTACGATAATTCACCCCTCCACTTT. Its translation: CASSYDNSPLHF.

The chain has TRBV19 and TRBJ1-2; the match to TRBD1 covers 7 bases. The CDR3 runs to 13 residues. Germline-derived CDR1 and CDR2 are LNHDA and SQIVND (reference sequence). Losses at the gene ends were 6 bases for V and 4 bases for J; bases not matched to a gene: 5. CDR3 residues: CASSPGTVYGYTF. The DNA of the CDR3 is TGTGCCAGTAGCCCGGGGACAGTCTATGGCTACACCTTC.

The chain combines TRBV7-6 with TRBJ2-1, with TRBD2 identical over 11 bases. The CDR3 sequence is 16 residues long. J was trimmed by 4 bases and V by 9 bases; bases with no gene match: 11. In germline, CDR1 is SGHVS, CDR2 FNYEAQ. The CDR3 DNA is TGTGCCAGAACCTCTCGGGGGACTAGCGGATACAATGAGCAGTTCTTC. This codes for CARTSRGTSGYNEQFF.

The chain joins TRBV15 to TRBJ2-5, with a tentative D call TRBD1 (6 bases). Trimming shortened V by 6 bases and J by 1 base, and 9 bases separated the two germline ends. The CDR3 length is 13 residues. From germline, CDR1 is LNHNV and CDR2 YYDKDF (reference sequence). In nucleotides, the CDR3 is TGTGCCACCAGACGGACAGTCCAAGAGACCCAGTACTTC. Translated, it gives CATRRTVQETQYF.

The J gene is TRBJ2-5, the V gene TRBV9; D is ambiguous. The length of the CDR3 is 13 residues. The V gene lost 0 bases and the J gene lost 6 bases, with 9 bases spanning the gap. Germline V gene lookup returns CDR1 SGDLS and CDR2 YYNGEE. CDR3 amino acids: CASSVENGQTQYF. The CDR3 coding sequence is TGTGCCAGCAGCGTAGAGAACGGACAGACCCAGTACTTC.

This chain uses TRBV2 with TRBJ2-4, with 10 bases fitting TRBD1. The CDR3 extends over 19 amino acids. The germline V gene encodes CDR1 SNHLY and CDR2 FYNNEI. Trimming at V came to 3 bases and at J to 7 bases, leaving 18 bases not matched to a gene. CDR3 amino acids: CASSERGTGTGVVRNIQYF. The CDR3, as DNA: TGTGCCAGCAGTGAGAGGGGGACCGGGACAGGGGTTGTGCGGAACATTCAGTACTTC.

The chain recombines TRBV30 with TRBJ1-2; perhaps TRBD1 as D (5 bases). Germline CDR1 and CDR2: GTSNPN and SVGIG (reference sequence). Trimming left V 5 bases short and J 2 bases short, with 9 bases between. The CDR3 is 12 residues long. This CDR3 is CAWARQNYGYTF. CDR3 in DNA: TGTGCCTGGGCCCGACAGAACTATGGCTACACCTTC.

This chain uses TRBV10-3 with TRBJ2-1; weak D call: TRBD2 (6 bases). The CDR3 sequence is 12 residues long. The germline V gene encodes CDR1 ENHRY and CDR2 SYGVKD. The V gene lost 10 bases and the J gene lost 5 bases, with 12 bases spanning the gap. The CDR3 is CATGEANNEQFF. CDR3 nucleotides: TGTGCCACGGGGGAGGCTAACAATGAGCAGTTCTTC.